Shown below are 26 T cell receptor beta chains from a single sample sequenced in a study of blood T cell repertoires in COVID-19. TCRdb's table, derived via immunoSEQ multiplex PCR, lists solely in-frame clones and lacks some. The table records 350,000 to 400,000 clones, roughly 90% of them present only once. The material sequenced was PBMCs or T cells enriched from blood (not recorded which). These receptors all stem from a woman in her thirties or forties who had been exposed to COVID-19.

The chain has TRBV30 and TRBJ1-4, with 8 bases fitting TRBD1. This CDR3 region has 16 residues. Looked up from germline, CDR1 is GTSNPN and CDR2 is SVGIG (reference sequence). The V segment lost 0 bases and the J segment 7 bases; nucleotides outside the gene matches: 10. CDR3 DNA: TGTGCCTGGAGTGTAGGGCTCAGGGGGCGCGTTGAAAAACTGTTTTTT. Protein product: CAWSVGLRGRVEKLFF.

In this sample, this clone turned up once. This rearrangement joins TRBV24-1 to TRBJ2-3; 8 bases agree with TRBD2. V dropped 3 bases and J dropped 5; count of bases not matched to a gene: 9. The germline V gene encodes CDR1 KGHDR and CDR2 SFDVKD. The CDR3 consists of 16 residues. For the CDR3, the DNA is TGTGCCACCAGTGATATTAGCGGGAATAGTGTAGATACGCAGTATTTT. It yields the protein CATSDISGNSVDTQYF.

This clone was found once. The CDR3 reads CASSLGQGGNYNEQFF. The CDR3 bases are TGCGCCAGCAGCCTAGGACAGGGGGGTAACTACAATGAGCAGTTCTTC. V and J are TRBV5-1 and TRBJ2-1, with 10 bases identical to TRBD1. This CDR3 contains 16 residues. Looked up from germline, CDR1 is SGHRS and CDR2 is YFSETQ. J was trimmed by 3 bases and V by 4 bases; bases with no gene match: 7.

This clone appeared a few times. V usage is TRBV11-2 and J usage is TRBJ2-7; D not resolved. The CDR3 loop spans 13 amino acids. Germline V gene lookup returns CDR1 SGHAT and CDR2 FQNNGV. Trimming removed 4 bases at V and 6 bases at J, with 13 bases between. The CDR3 protein is CASSSTPGFEQYF. The CDR3 DNA reads as TGTGCCAGCAGCTCAACCCCAGGATTCGAGCAGTACTTC.

The chain recombines TRBV7-2 with TRBJ2-5, with D perhaps TRBD2 (5 bases). The CDR3 totals 14 residues. Looked up from germline, CDR1 is SGHTA and CDR2 is FQGNSA. The V and J ends lost 1 base and 1 base respectively, with 7 bases between them. The CDR3 protein is CASSLGLLQETQYF. CDR3 DNA sequence: TGTGCCAGCAGCTTAGGACTACTCCAAGAGACCCAGTACTTC.

The chain has TRBV12-3 or TRBV12-4 and TRBJ2-5, with a tentative D call TRBD1 (5 bases). Trimming shortened V by 7 bases and J by 5 bases, and 14 bases separated the two germline ends. The CDR3 has 13 amino acids. Here the CDR3 DNA reads TGTGCCAGCATTAGGGGTAACGGGGAGACCCAGTACTTC. Its translation is CASIRGNGETQYF.

The chain employs TRBV5-1 and TRBJ2-5; 14 bases are shared with TRBD2. V trimming: 3 bases; J trimming: 5 bases; junction bases outside the gene matches: 3. Looked up from germline, CDR1 is SGHRS and CDR2 is YFSETQ. The CDR3 spans 15 residues. CDR3 coding DNA: TGCGCCAGCAGCTGGGGACTAGCGGGAGAGGAGACCCAGTACTTC. Its translation: CASSWGLAGEETQYF.

V gene TRBV19 combines with J gene TRBJ2-1, with 10 bases aligning to TRBD2. The V gene end was trimmed by 2 bases and the J gene end by 4 bases; junction bases not matched to a gene: 2. In germline, CDR1 is LNHDA, CDR2 SQIVND (reference sequence). The CDR3 covers 15 residues. The CDR3 bases are TGTGCCAGTAGTATAACGACTAGCGGGTACAATGAGCAGTTCTTC. Residues: CASSITTSGYNEQFF.

The chain uses TRBV19 and TRBJ1-1; a weak D match, TRBD1 (6 bases). Germline-derived CDR1 and CDR2 are LNHDA and SQIVND (reference sequence). The CDR3 sequence is 15 residues long. V lost 6 bases and J 1 base, leaving 15 bases between the germline ends. The CDR3 coding sequence is TGTGCCAGTAGCATACAGGGAATCCAGAACACTGAAGCTTTCTTT. This translates into CASSIQGIQNTEAFF.

This clone is a singleton in its sample. V gene TRBV5-1 combines with J gene TRBJ2-3, with D hard to call. The CDR3 is 14 amino acids. Germline V gives CDR1 SGHRS, CDR2 YFSETQ. V was shortened by 6 bases and J by 0 bases, with 11 bases between the two germline ends. The CDR3 DNA sequence: TGCGCCAGCATGCCTACCGTAAGCACAGATACGCAGTATTTT. It translates to CASMPTVSTDTQYF.

This chain joins TRBV6-5 and TRBJ1-2; tentative D call: TRBD1 (5 bases). This CDR3 spans 14 amino acids. The germline V and J ends were trimmed by 5 bases and 2 bases, with 12 bases remaining between them. CDR1 and CDR2 from the germline V gene are MNHEY and SVGAGI. The CDR3 reads CASSQGMTNYGYTF. The CDR3, as DNA: TGTGCCAGCAGTCAGGGAATGACCAACTATGGCTACACCTTC.

V gene TRBV6-5 combines with J gene TRBJ2-3; 10 bases are shared with TRBD2. Germline CDR1 reads MNHEY; CDR2 reads SVGAGI. After removal of 6 bases from V and 5 bases from J, the junction contained 5 bases not matched to a gene. This CDR3 has 14 residues. The CDR3: CASSDRTSGDTQYF. The CDR3, as DNA: TGTGCCAGCAGCGATAGGACTAGCGGAGATACGCAGTATTTT.

This clone has just one count. The V gene is TRBV11-2, the J gene TRBJ2-1; D ambiguous. Germline V gives CDR1 SGHAT, CDR2 FQNNGV. The CDR3 totals 14 residues. The ends were cut back, 0 bases at V and 9 bases at J, with 12 bases in the middle. This CDR3 is CASSLDTKAGEQFF. CDR3 coding DNA: TGTGCCAGCAGCTTAGATACGAAGGCAGGTGAGCAGTTCTTC.

This chain connects TRBV7-6 to TRBJ2-7, with D unresolved. There are 12 residues in the CDR3. V shed 5 bases and J shed 3 bases, with 8 bases lying between them. From germline, CDR1 is SGHVS and CDR2 FNYEAQ. The CDR3 loop is CASSAYSYEQYF. As DNA, the CDR3 is TGTGCCAGCAGCGCCTACAGCTACGAGCAGTACTTC. The full variable domain, with the rest looked up from reference TRBV7-6 and TRBJ2-7, is GAGVSQSPRYKVTKRGQDVALRCDPISGHVSLYWYRQALGQGPEFLTYFNYEAQQDKSGLPNDRFSAERPEGSISTLTIQRTEQRDSAMYRCASSAYSYEQYFGPGTRLTVT.

The chain combines TRBV5-1 with TRBJ1-1, with D tentatively TRBD1 (6 bases). The CDR3 has 15 residues. CDR1 and CDR2 (germline): SGHRS, YFSETQ. V gave up 0 bases and J gave up 6 bases, with 15 bases separating them. CDR3 region: CASSLGDNPMSEAFF. The DNA for the CDR3 is TGCGCCAGCAGCTTGGGGGACAACCCCATGTCTGAAGCTTTCTTT.

The chain recombines TRBV27 with TRBJ2-7, with TRBD2 identical over 13 bases. The J segment lost 2 bases and the V segment lost 4 bases, leaving 11 bases of the junction unmatched. The CDR3 extends over 18 amino acids. In germline, CDR1 is MNHEY, CDR2 SMNVEV (reference sequence). The CDR3 reads CASSSTTGTSGETYEQYF. The CDR3 DNA sequence: TGTGCCAGCAGTTCGACAACCGGGACTAGCGGGGAGACCTACGAGCAGTACTTC.

The chain joins TRBV20-1 to TRBJ1-4, with 7 positions matching TRBD1. The CDR3 has 17 residues. CDR1 is DFQATT and CDR2 is SNEGSKA in the germline V gene (reference sequence). V dropped 3 bases and J dropped 5; count of bases not matched to a gene: 15. The CDR3 DNA reads TGCAGTGCTAGTTTCCCTCTCCAGACAGGGCAGAATGAAAAACTGTTTTTT. This gives the protein CSASFPLQTGQNEKLFF.

The chain is built from TRBV5-4 and TRBJ2-5; 8 bases line up with TRBD1. J was trimmed by 3 bases and V by 5 bases; bases with no gene match: 3. Germline V lookup: CDR1 SGHNT, CDR2 YYREEE (reference sequence). The CDR3 is 13 amino acids. The CDR3 DNA reads TGTGCCAGCAGGGTGACAGGGGAAGAGACCCAGTACTTC. Encoded protein: CASRVTGEETQYF.

The chain joins TRBV3-1 (or the pseudogene TRBV3-2) to TRBJ2-5; TRBD2 aligns across 15 bases. CDR1 is LGHDT and CDR2 is YNNKEL in the germline V gene (reference sequence). V trimming: 1 base; J trimming: 6 bases; junction bases outside the gene matches: 6. CDR3 size: 17 residues. As DNA, the CDR3 is TGTGCCAGCAGCCAAGCTCGGACTAGCGGGGGGGCCCAGACCCAGTACTTC. The encoded protein is CASSQARTSGGAQTQYF.

The chain has TRBV7-2 and TRBJ2-5; 8 bases agree with TRBD1. Germline V gene sequence: CDR1 SGHTA, CDR2 FQGNSA. V gave up 0 bases and J gave up 2 bases; unmatched junction bases: 5. The CDR3 has 16 amino acids. The CDR3 is CASSLARTGGQETQYF. The CDR3, as DNA: TGTGCCAGCAGCTTAGCGAGAACAGGGGGGCAAGAGACCCAGTACTTC.

Worth noting for this clone: The sample contains more than one DNA sequence encoding this CDR3. The rearrangement uses TRBV19 and TRBJ1-1, with D unclear. V lost 3 bases to trimming and J lost 1 base, with 6 bases between them. CDR3 length: 13 amino acids. Germline V gene lookup returns CDR1 LNHDA and CDR2 SQIVND (reference sequence). The CDR3 DNA is TGTGCCAGTAGTATGGGAGGGAACACTGAAGCTTTCTTT. Translating gives CASSMGGNTEAFF.

This clone has a single count. The gene calls are TRBV2 and TRBJ2-7, with 11 nucleotides matching TRBD1. J lost 6 bases, V lost 8 bases, and 9 bases had no gene match. Germline V gene sequence: CDR1 SNHLY, CDR2 FYNNEI. This CDR3 is built from 14 residues. DNA for the CDR3: TGTGCCAGCCGTCGCCTCGGGACAGGGGGCGAGCAGTACTTC. Encoded protein: CASRRLGTGGEQYF.

The chain combines TRBV6-2 or TRBV6-3 with TRBJ1-1, with 7 nucleotides matching TRBD1. The CDR3 extends over 16 amino acids. V shed 2 bases and J 0 bases; nucleotides not matched to a gene: 6. Germline V gene data show CDR1 as MNHEY and CDR2 as SVGEGT. For the CDR3, the DNA is TGTGCCAGCAGTTACGAGACGACAGGGATGAACACTGAAGCTTTCTTT. This gives the protein CASSYETTGMNTEAFF.

The V call is TRBV29-1, the J call TRBJ1-1, with D possibly TRBD1 on 5 matching bases. CDR3 length: 17 amino acids. The V and J ends lost 2 bases and 0 bases respectively, with 19 bases between them. From germline, CDR1 is SQVTM and CDR2 ANQGSEA. The CDR3 protein is CSVEFDRHSFMNTEAFF. The DNA of the CDR3 is TGCAGCGTTGAATTTGACAGACATTCCTTCATGAACACTGAAGCTTTCTTT.

V gene TRBV15 combines with J gene TRBJ2-1, with 7 positions matching TRBD1. This CDR3 is built from 14 residues. With 4 bases clipped from V and 1 base from J, the junction kept 1 base outside the gene matches. Germline assignment: CDR1 LNHNV and CDR2 YYDKDF (reference sequence). For the CDR3, the DNA is TGTGCCACCAGCATACAGGGGTCCTACAATGAGCAGTTCTTC. Translating it yields CATSIQGSYNEQFF.

The V gene is TRBV6-1, the J gene TRBJ2-1; 7 nucleotides line up with TRBD2. The length of the CDR3 is 14 residues. Germline values: CDR1 MNHNS, CDR2 SASEGT. V trimming: 3 bases; J trimming: 9 bases; junction bases outside the gene matches: 8. CDR3 DNA sequence: TGTGCCAGCAGTGACGGGACTATAATGATTGAGCAGTTCTTC. Amino acids: CASSDGTIMIEQFF.